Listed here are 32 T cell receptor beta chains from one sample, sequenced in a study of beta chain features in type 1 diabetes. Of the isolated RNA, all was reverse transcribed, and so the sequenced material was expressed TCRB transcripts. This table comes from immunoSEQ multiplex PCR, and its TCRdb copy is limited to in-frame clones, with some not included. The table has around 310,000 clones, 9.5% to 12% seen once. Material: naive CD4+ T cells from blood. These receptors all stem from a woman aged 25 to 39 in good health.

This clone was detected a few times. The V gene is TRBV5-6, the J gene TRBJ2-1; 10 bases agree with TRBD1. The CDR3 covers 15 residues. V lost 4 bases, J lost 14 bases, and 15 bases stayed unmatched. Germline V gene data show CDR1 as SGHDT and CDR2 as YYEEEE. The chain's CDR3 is CASSRAGTGEKLEFF. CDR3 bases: TGTGCCAGCAGCCGAGCCGGGACAGGGGAAAAGTTAGAGTTCTTC.

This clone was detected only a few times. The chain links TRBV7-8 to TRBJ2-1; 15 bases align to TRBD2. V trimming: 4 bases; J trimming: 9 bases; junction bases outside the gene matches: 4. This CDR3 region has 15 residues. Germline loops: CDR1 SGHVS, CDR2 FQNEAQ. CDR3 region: CASSSSGLAGGEQFF. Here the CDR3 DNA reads TGTGCCAGCAGCTCCTCGGGACTAGCGGGAGGTGAGCAGTTCTTC.

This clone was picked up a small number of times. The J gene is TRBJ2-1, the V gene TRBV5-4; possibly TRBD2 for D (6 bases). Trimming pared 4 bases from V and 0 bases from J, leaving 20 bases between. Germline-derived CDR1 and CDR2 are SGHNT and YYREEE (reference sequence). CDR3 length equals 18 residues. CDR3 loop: CASSPYKDGTLSYNEQFF. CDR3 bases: TGTGCCAGCAGCCCGTATAAGGACGGGACTCTCTCCTACAATGAGCAGTTCTTC.

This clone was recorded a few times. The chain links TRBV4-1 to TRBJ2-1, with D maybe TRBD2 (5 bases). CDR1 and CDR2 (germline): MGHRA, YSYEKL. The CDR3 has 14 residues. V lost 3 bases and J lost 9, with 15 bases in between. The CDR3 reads CASSHPPRGIEQFF. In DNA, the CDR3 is TGCGCCAGCAGCCATCCCCCCCGGGGAATTGAGCAGTTCTTC.

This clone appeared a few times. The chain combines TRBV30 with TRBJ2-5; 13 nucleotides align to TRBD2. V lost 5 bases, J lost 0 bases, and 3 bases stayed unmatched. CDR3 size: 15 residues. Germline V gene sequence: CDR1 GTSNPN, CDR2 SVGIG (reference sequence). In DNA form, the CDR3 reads TGTGCCTGGGGGACTAGCGGGACCTACCAAGAGACCCAGTACTTC. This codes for CAWGTSGTYQETQYF.

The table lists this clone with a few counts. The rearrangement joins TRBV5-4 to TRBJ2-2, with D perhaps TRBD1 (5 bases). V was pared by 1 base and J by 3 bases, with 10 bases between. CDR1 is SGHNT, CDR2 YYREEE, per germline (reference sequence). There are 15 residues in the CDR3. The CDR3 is CASSLRSGYTGELFF. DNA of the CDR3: TGTGCCAGCAGCTTGAGGTCAGGGTACACCGGGGAGCTGTTTTTT.

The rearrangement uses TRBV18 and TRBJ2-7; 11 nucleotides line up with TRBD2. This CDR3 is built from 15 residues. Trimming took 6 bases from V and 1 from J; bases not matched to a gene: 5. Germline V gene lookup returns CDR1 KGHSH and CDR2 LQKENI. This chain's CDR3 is CASSNLAGGSYEQYF. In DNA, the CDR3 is TGTGCCAGCTCGAATTTAGCGGGAGGGTCCTACGAGCAGTACTTC. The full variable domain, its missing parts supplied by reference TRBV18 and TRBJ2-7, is NAGVMQNPRHLVRRRGQEARLRCSPMKGHSHVYWYRQLPEEGLKFMVYLQKENIIDESGMPKERFSAEFPKEGPSILRIQQVVRGDSAAYFCASSNLAGGSYEQYFGPGTRLTVT.

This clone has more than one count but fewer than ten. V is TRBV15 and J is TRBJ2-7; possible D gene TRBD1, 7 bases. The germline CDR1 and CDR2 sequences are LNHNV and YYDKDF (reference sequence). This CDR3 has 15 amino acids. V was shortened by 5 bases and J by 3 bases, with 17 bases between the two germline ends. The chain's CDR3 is CATSGRQGGLYEQYF. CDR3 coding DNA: TGTGCCACCAGCGGAAGACAGGGAGGCCTCTACGAGCAGTACTTC.

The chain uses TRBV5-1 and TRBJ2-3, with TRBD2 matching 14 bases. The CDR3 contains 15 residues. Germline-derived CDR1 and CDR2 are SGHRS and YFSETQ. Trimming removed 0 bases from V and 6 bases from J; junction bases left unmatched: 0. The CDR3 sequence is CASSLGTSGRDTQYF. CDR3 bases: TGCGCCAGCAGCTTGGGGACTAGCGGGAGGGATACGCAGTATTTT. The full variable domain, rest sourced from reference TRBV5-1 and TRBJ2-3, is KAGVTQTPRYLIKTRGQQVTLSCSPISGHRSVSWYQQTPGQGLQFLFEYFSETQRNKGNFPGRFSGRQFSNSRSEMNVSTLELGDSALYLCASSLGTSGRDTQYFGPGTRLTVL.

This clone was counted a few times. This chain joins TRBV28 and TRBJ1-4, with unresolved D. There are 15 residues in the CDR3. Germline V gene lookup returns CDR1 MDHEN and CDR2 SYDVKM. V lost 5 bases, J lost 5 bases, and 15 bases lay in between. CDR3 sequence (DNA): TGTGCCAGCAGTCTTGGCGGCCCTCCCAATGAAAAACTGTTTTTT. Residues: CASSLGGPPNEKLFF.

This CDR3 is CASDRVRETQYF. The DNA of the CDR3 is TGTGCCAGCGACAGGGTTCGCGAGACCCAGTACTTC. The chain uses TRBV6-1 and TRBJ2-5; 7 nucleotides match TRBD1. The CDR3 is 12 amino acids. With 8 bases clipped from V and 5 bases from J, the junction kept 5 bases outside the gene matches. CDR1 MNHNS and CDR2 SASEGT come from the germline V gene.

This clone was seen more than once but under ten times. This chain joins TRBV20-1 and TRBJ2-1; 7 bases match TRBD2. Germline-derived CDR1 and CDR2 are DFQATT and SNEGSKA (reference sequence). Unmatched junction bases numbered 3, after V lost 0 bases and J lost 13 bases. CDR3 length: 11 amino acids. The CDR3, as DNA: TGCAGTGCTAGAGATCGGGACTATCAGTTCTTC. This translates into CSARDRDYQFF.

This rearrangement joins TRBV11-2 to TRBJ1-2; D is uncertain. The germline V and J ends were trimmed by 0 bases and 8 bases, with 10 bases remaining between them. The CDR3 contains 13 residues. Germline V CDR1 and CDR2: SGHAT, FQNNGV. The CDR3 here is CASSLDRGGGYTF. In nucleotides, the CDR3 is TGTGCCAGCAGCTTAGATCGGGGTGGCGGCTACACCTTC.

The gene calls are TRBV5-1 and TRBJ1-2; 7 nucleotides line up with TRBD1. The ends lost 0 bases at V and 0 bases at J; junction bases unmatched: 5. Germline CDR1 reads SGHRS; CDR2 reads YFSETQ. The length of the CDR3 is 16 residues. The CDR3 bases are TGCGCCAGCAGCTTGGAGGGGGCGCAAGCTAACTATGGCTACACCTTC. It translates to CASSLEGAQANYGYTF.

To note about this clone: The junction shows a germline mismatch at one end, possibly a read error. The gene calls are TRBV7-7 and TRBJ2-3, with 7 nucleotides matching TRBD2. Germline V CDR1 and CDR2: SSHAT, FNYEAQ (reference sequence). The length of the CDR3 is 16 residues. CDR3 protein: CASSKGNSGSTDTQYF. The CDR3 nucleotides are TGTGCTAGCAGCAAAGGGAATAGCGGGAGCACAGATACGCAGTATTTT. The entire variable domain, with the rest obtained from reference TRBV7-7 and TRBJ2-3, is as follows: GAGVSQSPRYKVTKRGQDVTLRCDPISSHATLYWYQQALGQGPEFLTYFNYEAQPDKSGLPSDRFSAERPEGSISTLTIQRTEQRDSAMYRCASSKGNSGSTDTQYFGPGTRLTVL.

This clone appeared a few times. CDR3 loop: CASSLTGVSNGYTF. The DNA for the CDR3 is TGTGCCAGCAGTTTAACAGGGGTATCGAATGGCTACACCTTC. This rearrangement joins TRBV28 to TRBJ1-2; 7 bases fit TRBD1. CDR1 and CDR2 from the germline V gene are MDHEN and SYDVKM. The ends lost 2 bases at V and 6 bases at J; junction bases unmatched: 6. CDR3 length: 14 amino acids.

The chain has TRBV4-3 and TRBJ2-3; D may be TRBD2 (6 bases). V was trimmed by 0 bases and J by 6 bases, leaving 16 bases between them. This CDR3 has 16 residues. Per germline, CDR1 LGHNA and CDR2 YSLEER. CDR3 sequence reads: CASSQDGRGFRDTQYF. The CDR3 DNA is TGCGCCAGCAGCCAAGATGGTCGGGGGTTCAGGGATACGCAGTATTTT.

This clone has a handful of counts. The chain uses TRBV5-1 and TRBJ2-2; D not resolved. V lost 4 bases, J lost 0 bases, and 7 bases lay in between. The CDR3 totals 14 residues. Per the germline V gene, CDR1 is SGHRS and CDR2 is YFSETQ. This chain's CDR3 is CASSRRTNTGELFF. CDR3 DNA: TGCGCCAGCAGCCGGAGAACGAACACCGGGGAGCTGTTTTTT.

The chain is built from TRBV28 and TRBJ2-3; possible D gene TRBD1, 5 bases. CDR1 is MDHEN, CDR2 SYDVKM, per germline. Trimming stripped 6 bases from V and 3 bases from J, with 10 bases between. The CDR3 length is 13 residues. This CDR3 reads CASRQGITDTQYF. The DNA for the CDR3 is TGTGCCAGCAGGCAGGGTATAACAGATACGCAGTATTTT. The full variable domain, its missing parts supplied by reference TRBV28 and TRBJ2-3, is DVKVTQSSRYLVKRTGEKVFLECVQDMDHENMFWYRQDPGLGLRLIYFSYDVKMKEKGDIPEGYSVSREKKERFSLILESASTNQTSMYLCASRQGITDTQYFGPGTRLTVL.

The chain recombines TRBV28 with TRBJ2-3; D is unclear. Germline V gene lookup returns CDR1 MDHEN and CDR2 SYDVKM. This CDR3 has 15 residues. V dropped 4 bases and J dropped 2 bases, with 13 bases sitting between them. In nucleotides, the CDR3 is TGTGCCAGCAGTTCGCCGGTCTTGATCACAGATACGCAGTATTTT. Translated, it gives CASSSPVLITDTQYF.

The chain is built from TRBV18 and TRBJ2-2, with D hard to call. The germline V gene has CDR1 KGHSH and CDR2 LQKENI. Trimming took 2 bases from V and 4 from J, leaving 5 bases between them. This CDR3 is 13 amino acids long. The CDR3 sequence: CASSPVITGELFF. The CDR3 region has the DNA TGTGCCAGCTCACCAGTAATCACCGGGGAGCTGTTTTTT. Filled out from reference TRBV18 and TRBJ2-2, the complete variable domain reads NAGVMQNPRHLVRRRGQEARLRCSPMKGHSHVYWYRQLPEEGLKFMVYLQKENIIDESGMPKERFSAEFPKEGPSILRIQQVVRGDSAAYFCASSPVITGELFFGEGSRLTVL.

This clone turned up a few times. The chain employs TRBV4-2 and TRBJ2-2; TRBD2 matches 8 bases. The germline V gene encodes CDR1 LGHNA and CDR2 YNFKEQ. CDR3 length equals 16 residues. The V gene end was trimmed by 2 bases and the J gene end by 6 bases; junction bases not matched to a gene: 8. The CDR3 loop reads CASSQPGTSFAGELFF. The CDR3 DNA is TGTGCCAGCAGCCAACCCGGGACTAGTTTCGCCGGGGAGCTGTTTTTT.

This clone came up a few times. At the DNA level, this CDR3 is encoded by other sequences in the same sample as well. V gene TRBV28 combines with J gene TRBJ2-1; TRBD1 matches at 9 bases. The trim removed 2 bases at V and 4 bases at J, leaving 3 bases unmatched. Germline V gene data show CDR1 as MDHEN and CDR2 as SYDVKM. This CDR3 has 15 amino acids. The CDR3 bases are TGTGCCAGCAGTTTAAGGGACAGGGCGTACAATGAGCAGTTCTTC. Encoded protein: CASSLRDRAYNEQFF.

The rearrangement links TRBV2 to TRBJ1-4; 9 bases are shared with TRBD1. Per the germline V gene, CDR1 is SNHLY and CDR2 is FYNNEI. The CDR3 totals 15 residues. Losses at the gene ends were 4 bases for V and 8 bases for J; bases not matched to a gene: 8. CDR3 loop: CASSAPGQGGEKLFF. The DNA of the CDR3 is TGTGCCAGCAGTGCGCCGGGACAGGGAGGCGAAAAACTGTTTTTT.

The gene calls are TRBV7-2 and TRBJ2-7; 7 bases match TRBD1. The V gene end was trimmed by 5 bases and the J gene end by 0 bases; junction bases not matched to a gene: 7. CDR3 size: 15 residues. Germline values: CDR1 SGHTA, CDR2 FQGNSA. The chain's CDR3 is CASSQDRASSYEQYF. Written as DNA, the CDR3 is TGTGCCAGCAGCCAAGACAGGGCCAGCTCCTACGAGCAGTACTTC.

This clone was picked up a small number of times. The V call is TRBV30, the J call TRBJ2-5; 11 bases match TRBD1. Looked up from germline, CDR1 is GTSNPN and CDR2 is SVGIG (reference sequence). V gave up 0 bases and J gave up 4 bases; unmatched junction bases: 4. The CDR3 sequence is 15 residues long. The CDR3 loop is CAWSVRTGGRETQYF. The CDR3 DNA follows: TGTGCCTGGAGTGTTAGGACAGGGGGCCGAGAGACCCAGTACTTC.

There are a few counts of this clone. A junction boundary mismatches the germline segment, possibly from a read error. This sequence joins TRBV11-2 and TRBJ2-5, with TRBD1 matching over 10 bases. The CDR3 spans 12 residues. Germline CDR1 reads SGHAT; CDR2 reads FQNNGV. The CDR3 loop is CASSFAGTGADF. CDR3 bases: TGTGCCAGCAGCTTCGCCGGGACAGGGGCGGACTTC.

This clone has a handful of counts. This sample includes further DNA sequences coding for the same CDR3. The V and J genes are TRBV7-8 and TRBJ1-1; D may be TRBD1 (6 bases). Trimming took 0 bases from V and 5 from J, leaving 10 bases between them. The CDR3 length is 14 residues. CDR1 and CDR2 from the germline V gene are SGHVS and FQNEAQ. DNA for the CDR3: TGTGCCAGCAGCTTAGCATTGAGGGGGACTGAAGCTTTCTTT. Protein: CASSLALRGTEAFF.

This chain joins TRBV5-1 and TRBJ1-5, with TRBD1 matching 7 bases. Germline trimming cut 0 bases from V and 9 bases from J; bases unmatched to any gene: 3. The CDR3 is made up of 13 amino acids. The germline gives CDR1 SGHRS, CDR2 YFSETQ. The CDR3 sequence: CASSLVYRGPQHF. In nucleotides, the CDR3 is TGCGCCAGCAGCTTGGTCTACAGGGGGCCCCAGCATTTT.

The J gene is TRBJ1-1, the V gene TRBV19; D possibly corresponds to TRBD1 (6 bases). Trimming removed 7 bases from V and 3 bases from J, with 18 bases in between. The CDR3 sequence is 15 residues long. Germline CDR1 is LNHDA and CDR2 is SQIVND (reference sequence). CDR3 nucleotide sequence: TGTGCCAGTAAGGGCAGGGGACCGAGATACACTGAAGCTTTCTTT. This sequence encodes CASKGRGPRYTEAFF.

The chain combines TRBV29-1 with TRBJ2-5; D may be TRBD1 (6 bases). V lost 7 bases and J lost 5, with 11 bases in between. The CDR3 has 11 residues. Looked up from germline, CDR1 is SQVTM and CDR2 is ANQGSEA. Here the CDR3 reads CSEKRGETQYF. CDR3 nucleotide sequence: TGCAGCGAGAAAAGGGGGGAGACCCAGTACTTC.

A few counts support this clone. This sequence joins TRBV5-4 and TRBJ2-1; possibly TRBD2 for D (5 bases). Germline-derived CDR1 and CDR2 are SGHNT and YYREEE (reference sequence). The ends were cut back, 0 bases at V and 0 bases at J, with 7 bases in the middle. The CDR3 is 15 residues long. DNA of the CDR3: TGTGCCAGCAGCTTGGTAGGAGGCTCCTACAATGAGCAGTTCTTC. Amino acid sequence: CASSLVGGSYNEQFF.